The present entry profiles one T cell receptor beta chain with its context. Its specific antigen is unknown. No much larger clone exists at a distance of one base, and base qualities are not known. Using the deep immunoSEQ assay, TCR CDR3 regions were amplified from genomic DNA by multiplex PCR. Extracted genomic DNA from each cell subset was distributed evenly across all wells of several immunoSEQ 96-well plates, and each plate was treated as a replicate. For sorted subsets, roughly 190 ng of genomic DNA, equivalent to around 31,000 T cell genomes, went into each replicate PCR. Purified libraries were quantified with a Qubit 3.0 fluorometer, sized on a Bioanalyzer 2100, and re-quantified with the KAPA Library Quantification kit. Each immunoSEQ 96-well plate was sequenced on its own single-read 150-cycle Illumina NextSeq 550 flow cell. On the authors' methods: Because the immunoSEQ output held only junctional sequences and lacked quality scores, the filtering could not match the filtering applied to full-length reads. To assign V/J genes and CDR3, sequences were annotated against IMGT germline references using PyIR, a Python wrapper for IgBLAST v1.9. Any read was removed if the V/J assignment was weak (E-value above 1e-6), the CDR3 was missing, or the read contained stop codons, out-of-frame junctions, or ambiguous translated residues. V3J clonotypes were defined as sequences sharing an identical inferred V gene, J gene, and CDR3 amino acid sequence. The percentage overlap between two repertoires was calculated by dividing the number of shared unique clonotypes by the size of the smaller repertoire. RTK rarefaction, the Chao1 estimator, and Recon v2.1 estimates of unobserved clonotypes were used to assess repertoire richness. Generation probabilities were computed with OLGA for all TCRbeta clonotypes obtained by the gDNA method from a handful of donors. As stored in TCRdb, this immuneACCESS dataset retains in-frame rearrangements with V and J assigned. A fraction of the clones does not appear; measured against another copy, unresolved V genes explain less than half of the discrepancy, and the remainder lacks a known reason. For V, J and clone size, that table is used; D and trimming come from the DNA. This sample lists nearly 1,000,000 clones; roughly 72% were detected once. The top ten hold over 1.3% of the sample.

Between the V and J ends, shortened by 2 bases and 2 bases respectively, the junction contains 12 bases. Reading from cysteine to phenylalanine, the CDR3 counts 15 amino acids. Of the read, only the CDR3 DNA is kept; its 45 bases are in frame from base 1. From a lookup of the germline V gene (reference sequence), CDR1 and CDR2 are MNHEY and SMNVEV. Healthy HIV-negative adults with no recently reported acute infections or vaccinations were included as donors. All donors were Caucasian adults living in Nashville, Tennessee, USA. CD4+ T cells were enriched by magnetic negative selection, after which naive cells were positively selected on CD45RA and the negative fraction was taken as the memory subset. After blood collection by leukapheresis, PBMCs were isolated using Ficoll-Histopaque density gradient centrifugation and then cryopreserved in the vapor phase of liquid nitrogen. Analytical flow cytometry was used to check the purity and quantity of every magnetically sorted T cell population. Genomic DNA was isolated from every sorted fraction and measured by UV absorbance on a Nanodrop 2000c.

The data derive from a study of shared clonotypes between healthy human individuals (dated by TCRdb to about 2020). About the investigation overall: Three men and a couple of women, aged 18 to 49 years, made up the cohort. To increase sequencing depth and limit assay-specific biases, TCR repertoire library preparation and sequencing were carried out by different laboratories using diverse techniques. Per donor, three plates each were used for CD4 naive and CD4 memory, two for CD8 naive, and one for CD8 memory. Leukapheresis yielded between about 0.8 and 9.5 billion PBMCs per donor. To estimate repertoire size and how much clonotype sharing occurs between individuals, the study deeply sequenced the blood TCR repertoires of about 5 healthy adults.

On the study overall, not on this receptor specifically: Across a few donors, about 5% of naive CD4, around 3.3% of naive CD8, approximately 2.5% of memory CD4, and approximately 0.42% of memory CD8 clonotypes were shared. Estimated clonotype richness was generally larger for naive than for memory subsets. Only blood was sampled, and tissue TCR repertoires likely differ from those in blood. The genetic and exposure-history diversity represented was limited by the small number of donors. Compared with non-shared clonotypes, the clonotypes found in all four sorted-subset donors had higher generation probabilities. Even with the large sequencing depth, rarefaction of the sorted-subset datasets indicated that sequencing was incomplete. Based on pairwise subsampling, the degree of clonotype sharing among donors was expected to be affected by sequencing depth.

Sequencing was done on a sample of memory CD4+ T cells sorted from blood. The cell subset or site label corresponds to: CD45RA-negative fraction. The chain was built from TRBV27 and TRBJ1-1; TRBD1 is possibly the D segment (6 matching bases). The origin of this receptor is a man younger than 35 in good health. The CDR3 has the sequence CASSLKDSSNTEAFF. The nucleotides are TGTGCCAGCAGTTTAAAGGACAGCTCAAACACTGAAGCTTTCTTT.